One sample yielded the 21 T cell receptor beta chains listed below, sequenced in a study of neurological immune-mediated disorders (dated by TCRdb to about 2019). The method behind the library was 5' RACE. Instrument used: Illumina HiSeq 2500. TCRdb took the public reads, trimmed them with fastp at Q25, ran MiXCR for clone calling and kept in-frame beta chains. Every distinct CDR3 protein forms one entry, paired with its most common genes and DNA. This sample holds some 87,000 distinct CDR3 sequences; 5% to 6.5% were observed only once. Over 6.5% of the sample rests with the top ten. Taken with the paper, the label for time point translates to: longitudinal time-point 2. The sample was PBMCs. The receptor set was obtained from a woman aged 55-69 years with multiple sclerosis.

This clonotype was counted many times. The chain carries TRBV21-1 and TRBJ2-7. TRBV21-1 is a pseudogene. The CDR3 covers 12 residues. This CDR3 reads CASSPFKYEQYF. In DNA form, the CDR3 reads TGTGCCAGCAGCCCCTTTAAATACGAGCAGTACTTC.

This clonotype was seen many times. This chain connects TRBV2 to TRBJ2-7; D is possibly TRBD1 (6 bases). The CDR3 sequence is 13 residues long. CDR1 and CDR2 from the germline V gene are SNHLY and FYNNEI. Trimming cost V 3 bases and J 3 bases, with 9 bases left between them. CDR3 residues: CASSDYRDYEQYF. In DNA form, the CDR3 reads TGTGCCAGCAGTGATTACAGGGACTACGAGCAGTACTTC.

This clonotype was detected many times. The rearrangement links TRBV3-1 to TRBJ1-6; D is uncertain. This CDR3 is built from 13 residues. Trimming took off 1 base at V and 10 bases at J, with 8 bases between the two ends. The germline CDR1 and CDR2 sequences are LGHDT and YNNKEL (reference sequence). CDR3 bases: TGTGCCAGCAGCCAAGTTAGTGAATCACCCCTCCACTTT. Encoded protein: CASSQVSESPLHF. Filled out from reference TRBV3-1 and TRBJ1-6, the complete variable domain reads DTAVSQTPKYLVTQMGNDKSIKCEQNLGHDTMYWYKQDSKKFLKIMFSYNNKELIINETVPNRFSPKSPDKAHLNLHINSLELGDSAVYFCASSQVSESPLHFGNGTRLTVT.

In regard to this clonotype: This may come from a read error, since a much larger clone is one base off. The J gene is TRBJ1-2, the V gene TRBV27, with D perhaps TRBD1 (5 bases). CDR3 length equals 15 residues. Germline values: CDR1 MNHEY, CDR2 SMNVEV (reference sequence). V shed 2 bases and J shed 6 bases, with 16 bases lying between them. The CDR3 loop is CASSLAMGRVDGYTF. CDR3 nucleotides: TGTGCCAGCAGTTTAGCCATGGGGCGAGTCGATGGCTACACCTTC.

A remark on this clonotype: A read error may explain this, as a much larger clone is one base away. The rearrangement links TRBV5-1 to TRBJ2-3, with D possibly matching TRBD1 (5 bases). CDR3 length: 14 amino acids. Germline lookup yields CDR1 SGHRS and CDR2 YFSETQ. The CDR3 DNA sequence: TGCGCCATCAGCCTCAGGGTGGAAGTGGATACGCAGTATTTT. Protein: CAISLRVEVDTQYF. The full variable domain, in which reference TRBV5-1 and TRBJ2-3 provide the parts outside the CDR3, is KAGVTQTPRYLIKTRGQQVTLSCSPISGHRSVSWYQQTPGQGLQFLFEYFSETQRNKGNFPGRFSGRQFSNSRSEMNVSTLELGDSALYLCAISLRVEVDTQYFGPGTRLTVL.

Ten or more counts support this clonotype. The rearrangement links TRBV20-1 to TRBJ1-6; 7 bases agree with TRBD1. V was clipped by 5 bases and J by 4 bases; unmatched bases: 8. The CDR3 extends over 15 amino acids. The V gene's germline CDR1 is DFQATT and CDR2 SNEGSKA (reference sequence). The CDR3 spells CSASGQAAYNSPLHF. CDR3 DNA: TGCAGTGCTTCAGGACAGGCCGCTTATAATTCACCCCTCCACTTT.

This clonotype was recorded many times. This chain uses TRBV5-1 with TRBJ1-2, with a weak D call TRBD1 (5 bases). The CDR3 contains 14 residues. Germline-derived CDR1 and CDR2 are SGHRS and YFSETQ. Trimming pared 6 bases from V and 4 bases from J, leaving 16 bases between. CDR3 amino acids: CASTLREGVYGYTF. In nucleotides, the CDR3 is TGCGCCAGCACCCTCCGCGAAGGGGTCTATGGCTACACCTTC.

This clonotype was observed many times. The V gene is TRBV7-9, the J gene TRBJ2-1; 8 bases are shared with TRBD1. The ends lost 4 bases at V and 8 bases at J; junction bases unmatched: 10. There are 15 residues in the CDR3. Germline V gene lookup returns CDR1 SEHNR and CDR2 FQNEAQ (reference sequence). The CDR3 DNA reads TGTGCCAGCAGCTCCCGGACAGGGAGTAGGGATGAGCAGTTCTTC. Residues: CASSSRTGSRDEQFF. Drawing the rest from reference TRBV7-9 and TRBJ2-1, the complete variable domain is DTGVSQNPRHKITKRGQNVTFRCDPISEHNRLYWYRQTLGQGPEFLTYFQNEAQLEKSRLLSDRFSAERPKGSFSTLEIQRTEQGDSAMYLCASSSRTGSRDEQFFGPGTRLTVL.

This clonotype was found many times. This chain joins TRBV7-2 and TRBJ2-7, with D possibly matching TRBD2 (5 bases). V lost 3 bases and J 3 bases, leaving 6 bases between the germline ends. The CDR3 is made up of 12 amino acids. Germline V gives CDR1 SGHTA, CDR2 FQGNSA. The CDR3 here is CASSLTNYEQYF. CDR3 nucleotide sequence: TGTGCCAGCAGCTTGACTAACTACGAGCAGTACTTC. The whole variable domain, filled in from reference TRBV7-2 and TRBJ2-7, reads GAGVSQSPSNKVTEKGKDVELRCDPISGHTALYWYRQSLGQGLEFLIYFQGNSAPDKSGLPSDRFSAERTGGSVSTLTIQRTQQEDSAVYLCASSLTNYEQYFGPGTRLTVT.

There are many counts of this clonotype. This sequence joins TRBV6-5 and TRBJ2-2; weak D call: TRBD1 (6 bases). The CDR3 has 15 residues. Germline-derived CDR1 and CDR2 are MNHEY and SVGAGI. The V end lost 7 bases, the J end lost 0 bases, and 12 bases lay between the germline ends. Here the CDR3 DNA reads TGTGCCAGCACCCAACAGGGCCCGAACACCGGGGAGCTGTTTTTT. This gives the protein CASTQQGPNTGELFF.

There are many counts of this clonotype. The chain employs TRBV5-1 and TRBJ1-1, with TRBD1 matching over 11 bases. V trimming: 4 bases; J trimming: 10 bases; junction bases outside the gene matches: 6. Germline loops: CDR1 SGHRS, CDR2 YFSETQ. The CDR3 totals 13 residues. The CDR3 spells CASSIGTGGVAFF. The CDR3 region has the DNA TGCGCCAGCAGCATCGGGACAGGGGGAGTAGCTTTCTTT.

This clonotype was seen at least ten times. V is TRBV6-1 and J is TRBJ2-3; D might be TRBD2 (8 bases). Looked up from germline, CDR1 is MNHNS and CDR2 is SASEGT. This CDR3 spans 22 amino acids. The V and J ends lost 6 bases and 2 bases respectively, with 36 bases between them. CDR3 sequence: CASSSDRRRLAGGGLNTDTQYF. CDR3 in DNA: TGTGCCAGCAGCTCGGACAGGAGACGCCTTGCGGGCGGGGGGCTTAACACAGATACGCAGTATTTT.

This clonotype has ten or more counts. The V and J genes are TRBV15 and TRBJ2-7, with 11 bases that match TRBD2. Germline V CDR1 and CDR2: LNHNV, YYDKDF (reference sequence). V was clipped by 0 bases and J by 6 bases; unmatched bases: 7. This CDR3 contains 16 residues. The CDR3 bases are TGTGCCACCAGCAGAGATTTAGCGGGGGGGGGTCCCGAGCAGTACTTC. Protein product: CATSRDLAGGGPEQYF. The full variable domain, with the rest looked up from reference TRBV15 and TRBJ2-7, is DAMVIQNPRYQVTQFGKPVTLSCSQTLNHNVMYWYQQKSSQAPKLLFHYYDKDFNNEADTPDNFQSRRPNTSFCFLDIRSPGLGDTAMYLCATSRDLAGGGPEQYFGPGTRLTVT.

This clonotype was detected ten times or more. The CDR3 sequence is CASSHDNLASYNEQFF. The CDR3 region has the DNA TGTGCCAGCAGCCACGACAACCTGGCGAGCTACAATGAGCAGTTCTTC. This chain joins TRBV5-6 and TRBJ2-1; D gene unclear. The CDR3 length is 16 residues. V was shortened by 4 bases and J by 3 bases, with 17 bases between the two germline ends. Germline-derived CDR1 and CDR2 are SGHDT and YYEEEE. The complete variable domain, with remaining parts taken from reference TRBV5-6 and TRBJ2-1, reads DAGVTQSPTHLIKTRGQQVTLRCSPKSGHDTVSWYQQALGQGPQFIFQYYEEEERQRGNFPDRFSGHQFPNYSSELNVNALLLGDSALYLCASSHDNLASYNEQFFGPGTRLTVL.

The table lists this clonotype with many counts. A much larger clone sits a single nucleotide away, making a read error possible. The chain carries TRBV6-2 or TRBV6-3 and TRBJ2-6, with no clear D. CDR3 length: 13 residues. The germline V gene has CDR1 MNHEY and CDR2 SVGEGT. The DNA of the CDR3 is TGTGCCAACAGTCTATCTGGGGCCAACGTCCTGACTTTC. Translating it yields CANSLSGANVLTF.

As regards this clonotype: Possible read error: a much larger clone is one base away. The rearrangement links TRBV11-2 to TRBJ2-5; TRBD1 aligns across 7 bases. Germline CDR1 and CDR2: SGHAT and FQNNGV. Unmatched junction bases numbered 7, after V lost 0 bases and J lost 6 bases. The length of the CDR3 is 15 residues. The CDR3 DNA reads as TGTGCCAGCAGCTTAGATCGACAGGGTGGGCAGACCCAGTACTTC. Translating it yields CASSLDRQGGQTQYF.

This clonotype was observed many times. The CDR3 is CASSLGQGGNTIYF. The CDR3 DNA sequence: TGTGCCAGCAGTTTAGGACAGGGCGGAAACACCATATATTTT. J is TRBJ1-3 and V is TRBV12-3 or TRBV12-4, with 7 bases aligning to TRBD1. CDR3 length equals 14 residues. V was pared by 1 base and J by 4 bases, with 1 base of the junction left unmatched.

This clonotype was seen repeatedly, ten times or more. The rearrangement links TRBV24-1 to TRBJ2-1; possible D gene TRBD1, 6 bases. The CDR3 is made up of 14 amino acids. Germline CDR1 KGHDR, CDR2 SFDVKD. V lost 4 bases and J 3 bases, leaving 9 bases between the germline ends. The CDR3 DNA reads TGTGCCACCAGTGACGAGGGGGACTACAATGAGCAGTTCTTC. It codes for CATSDEGDYNEQFF.

Ten or more counts support this clonotype. The chain is built from TRBV7-9 and TRBJ1-1, with D unresolved. CDR3 size: 16 residues. Germline CDR1 is SEHNR and CDR2 is FQNEAQ (reference sequence). The V end lost 1 base, the J end lost 1 base, and 13 bases lay between the germline ends. CDR3 DNA sequence: TGTGCCAGCAGCTTAGGGTACGGGGAGGGGAACACTGAAGCTTTCTTT. It specifies CASSLGYGEGNTEAFF.

The sample holds many counts of this clonotype. The chain has TRBV20-1 and TRBJ1-5; D uncertain. The V end lost 0 bases, the J end lost 6 bases, and 18 bases lay between the germline ends. Germline CDR1 DFQATT, CDR2 SNEGSKA (reference sequence). This CDR3 is built from 16 residues. CDR3 region: CSAREGVGWVSQPQHF. In nucleotides, the CDR3 is TGCAGTGCTAGAGAGGGAGTCGGGTGGGTTAGTCAGCCCCAGCATTTT.

This clonotype was seen many times. The chain has TRBV24-1 and TRBJ2-5, with 9 bases identical to TRBD1. The CDR3 runs to 16 residues. Germline V gives CDR1 KGHDR, CDR2 SFDVKD. Unmatched junction bases numbered 10, after V lost 5 bases and J lost 4 bases. The CDR3 bases are TGTGCCACCAGTGTTCCGGGACAGGGTGAAGGAGAGACCCAGTACTTC. The encoded protein is CATSVPGQGEGETQYF.